This T cell receptor (beta chain) was captured in a study of T cells in women clearing cervical HPV infection. Across the study: Case blood was drawn when the lesion was first found; control blood after infection became undetectable.

Concerning this clone: The read is 3 residues too short to cover the CDR3 end, so that end is filled in from the germline J gene.

The germline V gene encodes CDR1 SGHAT and CDR2 FQNNGV. V gave up 4 bases and J gave up 3 bases, with 13 bases separating them. This CDR3 comprises 14 residues. Assay used: immunoSEQ multiplex PCR; TCRdb lists only in-frame clones, some missing. This sample lists under 50,000 clones; its ten largest clones have around 4.9%. The sequenced sample consisted of blood buffy coat. The chain joins TRBV11-2 to TRBJ2-7, with D possibly being TRBD1 (6 bases). The source is a woman between 18 and 69 years old with a cervical HPV16 infection that either progressed to CIN3+ or cleared (not recorded which). CDR3 bases read: TGTGCCAGCAGCTCGACGGGACACCTCTACGAG. This encodes CASSSTGHLYE. The CDR3 in full is CASSSTGHLYEQYF.